This T cell receptor beta chain was obtained from a study of human T cells and chemical hapten exposure. Time point: patch test 3, about 24 weeks after DPC sensitization. The treatment was: therapeutic diphenylcyclopropenone sensitization with weekly scalp DPC. Every patch test was put on after a blood sample was taken. The CDR3 length is 13 residues. Germline V gene sequence: CDR1 SQVTM, CDR2 ANQGSEA. Trimming took 6 bases from V and 1 from J; bases not matched to a gene: 1. TCRdb itself ran the RACE reads through MiXCR, one entry per CDR3 protein. The sample lists 210,000 or so distinct CDR3 sequences, roughly a quarter occurring once.

Sequencing used whole blood, obtained in connection with sensitization to the hapten diphenylcyclopropenone (DPC). V and J are TRBV29-1 and TRBJ1-5; TRBD1 agrees at 9 bases. The clonotype was recovered from a woman between 35 and 50 years old with alopecia areata. Some clones in this sample may be carry-over from other donors' samples. CDR3 sequence (DNA): TGCAGCGTGGGGACAGGGAGCAATCAGCCCCAGCATTTT. The encoded protein is CSVGTGSNQPQHF.